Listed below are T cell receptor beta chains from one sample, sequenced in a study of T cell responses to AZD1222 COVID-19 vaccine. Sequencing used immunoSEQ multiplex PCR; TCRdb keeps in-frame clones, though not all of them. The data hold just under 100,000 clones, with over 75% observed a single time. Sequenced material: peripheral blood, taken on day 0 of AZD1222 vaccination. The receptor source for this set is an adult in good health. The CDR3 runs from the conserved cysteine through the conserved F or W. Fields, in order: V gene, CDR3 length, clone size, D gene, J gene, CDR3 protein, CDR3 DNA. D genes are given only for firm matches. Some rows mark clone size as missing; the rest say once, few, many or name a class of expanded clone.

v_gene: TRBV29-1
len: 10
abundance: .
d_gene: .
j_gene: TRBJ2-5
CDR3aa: CSGSRETQYF
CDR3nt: TGCAGCGGCTCCCGTGAGACCCAGTACTTC

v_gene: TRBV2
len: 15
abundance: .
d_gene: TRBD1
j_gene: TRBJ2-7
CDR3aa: CASSEGGTGSEEQYF
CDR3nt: TGTGCCAGCAGTGAAGGAGGGACAGGGTCTGAGGAGCAGTACTTC

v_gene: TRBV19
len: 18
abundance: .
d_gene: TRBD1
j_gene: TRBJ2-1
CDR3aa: CASSMGVWGTGGNNEQFF
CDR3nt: TGTGCCAGTAGTATGGGTGTTTGGGGGACAGGGGGCAACAATGAGCAGTTCTTC

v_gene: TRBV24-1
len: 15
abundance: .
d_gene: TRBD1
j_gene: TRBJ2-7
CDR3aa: CATSDRTGNPYEQYF
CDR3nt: TGTGCCACCAGTGACAGGACAGGGAATCCCTACGAGCAGTACTTC

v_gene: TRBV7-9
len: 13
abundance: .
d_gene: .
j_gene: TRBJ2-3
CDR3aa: CASSGPQADTQYF
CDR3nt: TGTGCCAGCAGCGGTCCCCAAGCGGATACGCAGTATTTT

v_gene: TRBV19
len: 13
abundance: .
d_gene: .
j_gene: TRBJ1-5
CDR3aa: CASSIEGYQPQHF
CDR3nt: TGTGCCAGTAGTATAGAGGGGTATCAGCCCCAGCATTTT

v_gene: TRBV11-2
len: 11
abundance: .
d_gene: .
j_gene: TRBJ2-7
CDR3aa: CASSQRQVQYF
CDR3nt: TGTGCCAGCAGCCAGCGACAGGTTCAGTACTTC

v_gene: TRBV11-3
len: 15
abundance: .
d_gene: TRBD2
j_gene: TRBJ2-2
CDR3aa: CASSIKRGGGGELFF
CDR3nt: TGTGCCAGCAGCATTAAGCGGGGGGGAGGCGGGGAGCTGTTTTTT

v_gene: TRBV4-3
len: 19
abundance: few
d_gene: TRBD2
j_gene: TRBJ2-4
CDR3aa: CASSQALAGVYDAKNIQYF
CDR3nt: TGCGCCAGCAGCCAAGCCCTAGCGGGGGTATACGACGCCAAAAACATTCAGTACTTC

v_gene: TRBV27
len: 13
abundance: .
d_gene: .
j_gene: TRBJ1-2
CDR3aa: CASSLGPGRGYTF
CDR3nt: TGTGCCAGCAGCCTCGGGCCCGGGAGGGGCTACACCTTC

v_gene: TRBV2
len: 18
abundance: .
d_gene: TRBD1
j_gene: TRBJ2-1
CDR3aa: CASRRTGGGVRVLDEQFF
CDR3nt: TGTGCCAGCAGGAGGACAGGGGGCGGGGTACGAGTCTTAGATGAGCAGTTCTTC

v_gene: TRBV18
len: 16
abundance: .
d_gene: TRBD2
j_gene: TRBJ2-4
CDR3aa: CASSPLAGATKNIQYF
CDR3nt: TGTGCCAGCTCACCACTAGCGGGGGCCACCAAAAACATTCAGTACTTC

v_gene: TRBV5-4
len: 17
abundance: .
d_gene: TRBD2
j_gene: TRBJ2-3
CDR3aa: CASSLAGRTSSTDTQYF
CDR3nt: TGTGCCAGCAGCTTAGCGGGGAGGACTTCTAGCACAGATACGCAGTATTTT

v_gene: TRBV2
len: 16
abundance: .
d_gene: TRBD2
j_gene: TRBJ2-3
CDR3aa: CASSGTISGEWDTQYF
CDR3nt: TGTGCCAGCAGCGGTACAATTAGCGGGGAGTGGGATACGCAGTATTTT

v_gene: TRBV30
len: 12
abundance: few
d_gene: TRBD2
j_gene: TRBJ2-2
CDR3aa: CAWERGPGELFF
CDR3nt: TGTGCCTGGGAGCGGGGGCCCGGGGAGCTGTTTTTT

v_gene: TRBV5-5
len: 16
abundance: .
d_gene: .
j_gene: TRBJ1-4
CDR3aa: CASSLYLVGGAEKLFF
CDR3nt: TGTGCCAGCAGCTTGTATCTCGTCGGAGGCGCGGAAAAACTGTTTTTT

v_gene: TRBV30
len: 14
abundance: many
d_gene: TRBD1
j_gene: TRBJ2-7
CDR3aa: CAWRGRGQGYEQYF
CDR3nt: TGTGCCTGGAGGGGACGGGGACAGGGCTACGAGCAGTACTTC

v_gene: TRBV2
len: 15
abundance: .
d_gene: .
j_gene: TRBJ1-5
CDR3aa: CASSEWDLSNQPQHF
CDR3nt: TGTGCCAGCAGTGAATGGGACTTGAGCAATCAGCCCCAGCATTTT

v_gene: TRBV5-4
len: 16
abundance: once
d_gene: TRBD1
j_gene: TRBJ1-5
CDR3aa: CASSLINRGDNQPQHF
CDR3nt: TGTGCCAGCAGCCTCATCAACAGGGGCGACAATCAGCCCCAGCATTTT

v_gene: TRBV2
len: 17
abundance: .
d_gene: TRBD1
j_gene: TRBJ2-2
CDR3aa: CASSFDRTGARTGELFF
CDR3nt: TGTGCCAGCAGTTTCGACAGGACAGGGGCAAGAACCGGGGAGCTGTTTTTT

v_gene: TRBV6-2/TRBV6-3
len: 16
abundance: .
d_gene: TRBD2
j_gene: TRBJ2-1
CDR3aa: CASSSLSTSGGGEQFF
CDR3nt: TGTGCCAGCAGTTCCCTCTCGACTAGCGGGGGTGGTGAGCAGTTCTTC

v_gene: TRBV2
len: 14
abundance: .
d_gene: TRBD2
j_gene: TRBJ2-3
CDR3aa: CASSGLAGGDTQYF
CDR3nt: TGTGCCAGCAGTGGACTAGCGGGGGGAGATACGCAGTATTTT

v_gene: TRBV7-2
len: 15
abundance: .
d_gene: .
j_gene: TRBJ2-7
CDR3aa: CASSLRIQATYEQYF
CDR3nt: TGTGCCAGCAGCCTCCGGATTCAGGCTACCTACGAGCAGTACTTC

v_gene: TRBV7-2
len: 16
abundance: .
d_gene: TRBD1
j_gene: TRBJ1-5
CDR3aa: CASSLGTVYSNQPQHF
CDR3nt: TGTGCCAGCAGCCTAGGGACAGTTTATAGCAATCAGCCCCAGCATTTT

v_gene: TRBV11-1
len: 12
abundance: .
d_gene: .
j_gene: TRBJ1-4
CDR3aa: CASSFPGEKLFF
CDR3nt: TGTGCCAGCAGCTTTCCCGGTGAAAAACTGTTTTTT

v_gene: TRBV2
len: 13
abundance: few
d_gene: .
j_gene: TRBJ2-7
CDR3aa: CASSEVFSYEQYF
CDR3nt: TGTGCCAGCAGTGAAGTGTTCTCCTACGAGCAGTACTTC

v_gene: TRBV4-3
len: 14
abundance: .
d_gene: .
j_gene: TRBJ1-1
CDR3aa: CASSQDRGNTEAFF
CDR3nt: TGCGCCAGCAGCCAGGACAGAGGGAACACTGAAGCTTTCTTT

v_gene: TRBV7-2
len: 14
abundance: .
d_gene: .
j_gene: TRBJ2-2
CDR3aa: CASGPDRRIGELFF
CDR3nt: TGTGCCAGCGGACCCGACAGGAGAATCGGGGAGCTGTTTTTT

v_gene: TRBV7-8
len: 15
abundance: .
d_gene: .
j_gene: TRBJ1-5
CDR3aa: CASSQGRVGNQPQHF
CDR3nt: TGTGCCAGCAGCCAGGGTAGGGTCGGCAATCAGCCCCAGCATTTT

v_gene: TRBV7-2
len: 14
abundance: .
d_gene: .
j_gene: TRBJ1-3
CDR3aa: CASSIDTSGNTIYF
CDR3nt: TGTGCCAGCAGTATAGACACCTCTGGAAACACCATATATTTT

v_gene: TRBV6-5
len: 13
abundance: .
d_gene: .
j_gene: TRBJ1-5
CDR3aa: CASSYSLRQPQHF
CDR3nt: TGTGCCAGCAGTTACTCCCTCCGCCAGCCCCAGCATTTT

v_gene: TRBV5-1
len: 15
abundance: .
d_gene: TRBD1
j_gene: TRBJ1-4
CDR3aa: CASSERQGRNEKLFF
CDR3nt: TGCGCCAGCAGCGAGAGACAGGGGCGTAATGAAAAACTGTTTTTT

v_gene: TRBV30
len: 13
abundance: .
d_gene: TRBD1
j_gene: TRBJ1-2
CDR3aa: CAWAGGFYYGYTF
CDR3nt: TGTGCCTGGGCAGGGGGCTTTTACTATGGCTACACCTTC

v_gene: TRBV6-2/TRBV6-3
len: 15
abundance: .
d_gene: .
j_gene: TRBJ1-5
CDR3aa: CASSHSEYSNQPQHF
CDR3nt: TGTGCCAGCAGCCACTCAGAATATAGCAATCAGCCCCAGCATTTT

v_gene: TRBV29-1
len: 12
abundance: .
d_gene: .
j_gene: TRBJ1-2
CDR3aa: CSVDWTSRGYTF
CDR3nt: TGCAGCGTTGATTGGACCTCCAGGGGCTACACCTTC

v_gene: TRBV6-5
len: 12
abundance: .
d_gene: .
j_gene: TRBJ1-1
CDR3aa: CASSYSRTEAFF
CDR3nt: TGTGCCAGCAGTTACTCACGGACAGAAGCTTTCTTT

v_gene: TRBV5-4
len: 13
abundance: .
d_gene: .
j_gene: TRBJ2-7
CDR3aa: CASSSWTSYEQYF
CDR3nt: TGTGCCAGCAGCTCTTGGACCTCCTACGAGCAGTACTTC

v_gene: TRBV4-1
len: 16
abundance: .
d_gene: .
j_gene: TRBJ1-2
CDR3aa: CASSQEATVGGHGYTF
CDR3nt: TGCGCCAGCAGCCAAGAAGCGACAGTTGGGGGGCATGGCTACACCTTC

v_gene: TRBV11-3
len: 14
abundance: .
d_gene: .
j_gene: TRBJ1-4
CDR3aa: CASSLGQSREKLFF
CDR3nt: TGTGCCAGCAGCTTAGGTCAGAGTCGCGAAAAACTGTTTTTT

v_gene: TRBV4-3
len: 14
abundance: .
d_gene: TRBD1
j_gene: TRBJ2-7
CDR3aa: CASSPRTGGYEQYF
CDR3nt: TGCGCCAGCAGCCCCCGGACAGGGGGCTACGAGCAGTACTTC

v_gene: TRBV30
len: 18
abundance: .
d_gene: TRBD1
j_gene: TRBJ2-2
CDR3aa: CASDSGQGIHVDTGELFF
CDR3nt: TGTGCCTCCGACTCGGGACAGGGAATTCATGTTGACACCGGGGAGCTGTTTTTT

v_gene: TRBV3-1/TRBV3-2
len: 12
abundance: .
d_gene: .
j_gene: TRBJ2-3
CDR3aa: CASSQLADTQYF
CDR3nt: TGTGCCAGCAGCCAACTAGCGGATACGCAGTATTTT

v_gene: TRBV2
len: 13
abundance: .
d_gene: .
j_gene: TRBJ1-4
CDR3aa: CASKYRSLEKLFF
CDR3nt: TGTGCCAGCAAATACCGGTCTTTAGAAAAACTGTTTTTT

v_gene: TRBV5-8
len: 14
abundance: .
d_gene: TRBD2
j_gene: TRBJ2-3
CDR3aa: CASSSGGPTDTQYF
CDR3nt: TGTGCCAGCAGCAGCGGGGGGCCCACAGATACGCAGTATTTT

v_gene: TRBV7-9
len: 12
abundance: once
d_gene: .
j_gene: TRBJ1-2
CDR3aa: CASSLFYYGYTF
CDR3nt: TGTGCCAGCAGCTTATTTTACTATGGCTACACCTTC